Below are 26 T cell receptor beta chains sequenced from a single sample in a study of cytomegalovirus exposure and HLA in healthy donors. A multiplex PCR was run with 60 Vbeta primers and 13 Jbeta primers. Some clones are missing from TCRdb's copy, which holds only in-frame ones; the method was immunoSEQ multiplex PCR. The profile covers around 130,000 clones, with around three quarters appearing a single time and about 2.4% taken by the ten largest. Sequencing was carried out using PBMCs. The receptors shown here come from an older woman in good health and CMV-seropositive.

This clone has a handful of counts. The V gene is TRBV6-1, the J gene TRBJ2-7; D may be TRBD2 (6 bases). Trimming took 6 bases from V and 4 from J, leaving 16 bases between them. There are 14 residues in the CDR3. Germline V lookup: CDR1 MNHNS, CDR2 SASEGT. The DNA of the CDR3 is TGTGCCAGCAGGGGGGGTGGGGTTGGTTACGAGCAGTACTTC. It is translated as CASRGGGVGYEQYF.

Written as DNA, the CDR3 is TGTGCCAGCAGCTTAGTTCAGGGTTCCACTGAAGCTTTCTTT. It specifies CASSLVQGSTEAFF. The J gene is TRBJ1-1, the V gene TRBV7-6, with D possibly TRBD1 on 5 matching bases. Germline loops: CDR1 SGHVS, CDR2 FNYEAQ. The CDR3 length is 14 residues. Trimming pared 1 base from V and 4 bases from J, leaving 10 bases between. Using reference TRBV7-6 and TRBJ1-1 for the parts outside the CDR3, the full variable domain is GAGVSQSPRYKVTKRGQDVALRCDPISGHVSLYWYRQALGQGPEFLTYFNYEAQQDKSGLPNDRFSAERPEGSISTLTIQRTEQRDSAMYRCASSLVQGSTEAFFGQGTRLTVV.

The V and J genes are TRBV10-3 and TRBJ2-5; D is uncertain. Judging by the DNA end, TRBJ2-7 fits better; the J call may be wrong. CDR3 length: 15 amino acids. Germline V gives CDR1 ENHRY, CDR2 SYGVKD. The CDR3 nucleotides read TGTGCCATCAGTGATTCGCGATCGACTGTCTACGAGCAGTACTTC. Its translation is CAISDSRSTVYEQYF.

This chain joins TRBV18 and TRBJ2-7; 7 bases align to TRBD1. Germline CDR1 KGHSH, CDR2 LQKENI. J lost 3 bases, V lost 2 bases, and 1 base had no gene match. The CDR3 loop spans 13 amino acids. Here the CDR3 reads CASSPSGGYEQYF. CDR3 bases: TGTGCCAGCTCACCATCAGGGGGCTACGAGCAGTACTTC.

The chain employs TRBV27 and TRBJ1-2, with TRBD1 matching 7 bases. V lost 3 bases to trimming and J lost 8 bases; unmatched junction nucleotides: 9. CDR3 size: 14 residues. Germline CDR1 is MNHEY and CDR2 is SMNVEV (reference sequence). The CDR3 DNA reads TGTGCCAGCAGTTTTTTCGACAGGGAAGGCGGCTACACCTTC. It is translated as CASSFFDREGGYTF.

The chain links TRBV6-6 to TRBJ1-5; TRBD1 aligns across 7 bases. The CDR3 loop spans 16 amino acids. Unmatched junction bases numbered 9, after V lost 0 bases and J lost 7 bases. CDR1 and CDR2 (germline): MNHNY, SVGAGI (reference sequence). The CDR3 DNA reads as TGTGCCAGCAGTTACTCTATGGGGCAGGGGGACCAGCCCCAGCATTTT. Translation gives CASSYSMGQGDQPQHF.

This rearrangement joins TRBV11-3 to TRBJ2-1; 7 bases are a match to TRBD1. Trimming at V came to 5 bases and at J to 7 bases, leaving 5 bases not matched to a gene. Germline-derived CDR1 and CDR2 are SGHNT and YENEEA. The CDR3 runs 13 residues. CDR3: CASSPGTVNEQFF. The CDR3 nucleotides are TGTGCCAGCAGCCCCGGGACAGTTAATGAGCAGTTCTTC.

The CDR3 loop reads CASSYEQPRYNSPLHF. The CDR3 DNA is TGTGCCAGCAGTTACGAACAACCCCGCTATAATTCACCCCTCCACTTT. This rearrangement joins TRBV6-5 to TRBJ1-6; D gene ambiguous. Germline V CDR1 and CDR2: MNHEY, SVGAGI. V lost 2 bases and J lost 3, with 11 bases in between. The CDR3 runs 16 residues.

J is TRBJ1-2 and V is TRBV29-1; D is undetermined. This CDR3 comprises 10 residues. Germline CDR1 reads SQVTM; CDR2 reads ANQGSEA. V was trimmed by 6 bases and J by 4 bases, leaving 6 bases between them. Here the CDR3 reads CSVNSYGYTF. In DNA, the CDR3 is TGCAGCGTCAACAGCTATGGCTACACCTTC.

The J gene is TRBJ2-5, the V gene TRBV11-2; maybe TRBD1 (5 bases). CDR1 is SGHAT, CDR2 FQNNGV, per germline. The CDR3 extends over 13 amino acids. The V end was cut by 1 base, the J end by 5 bases, with 8 bases between. CDR3 sequence (DNA): TGTGCCAGCAGCTTAGGGGGCTCGGAGACCCAGTACTTC. Translation: CASSLGGSETQYF.

CDR3 DNA sequence: TGTGCCAGCAGCTTAGCCAGACAGGACCCCCTTTATGGCTACACCTTC. It is translated as CASSLARQDPLYGYTF. The V call is TRBV7-9, the J call TRBJ1-2, with D perhaps matching TRBD1 (6 bases). The V gene's germline CDR1 is SEHNR and CDR2 FQNEAQ (reference sequence). The CDR3 runs 16 residues. Trimming stripped 0 bases from V and 5 bases from J, with 16 bases between.

On this clone: This sample includes further DNA sequences coding for the same CDR3. J is TRBJ1-1 and V is TRBV5-1, with D perhaps matching TRBD1 (5 bases). Germline-derived CDR1 and CDR2 are SGHRS and YFSETQ. Trimming stripped 2 bases from V and 0 bases from J, with 8 bases between. The CDR3 loop spans 14 amino acids. CDR3 coding DNA: TGCGCCAGCAGCTTTAGACAGATGAACACTGAAGCTTTCTTT. Its translation is CASSFRQMNTEAFF.

The CDR3 DNA sequence: TGCGCCAGCAGCTTGGCGGGTTCGGGCAATCAGCCCCAGCATTTT. Encoded protein: CASSLAGSGNQPQHF. This chain connects TRBV5-1 to TRBJ1-5; D gene uncertain. Germline CDR1 is SGHRS and CDR2 is YFSETQ. Trimming stripped 0 bases from V and 2 bases from J, with 9 bases between. This CDR3 spans 15 amino acids.

The J gene is TRBJ2-2, the V gene TRBV10-1; the match to TRBD1 covers 10 bases. The junction had 4 bases not matched to a gene; V was cut back by 7 bases and J by 5 bases. This CDR3 has 14 amino acids. CDR1 and CDR2 from the germline V gene are WNHNN and SYGVQD (reference sequence). This chain's CDR3 is CASNSGQGTGELFF. CDR3 nucleotides: TGCGCCAGCAACTCGGGACAGGGGACCGGGGAGCTGTTTTTT.

The rearrangement uses TRBV6-5 and TRBJ2-2, with 7 positions matching TRBD1. Germline loops: CDR1 MNHEY, CDR2 SVGAGI. The CDR3 is 16 amino acids. J lost 5 bases, V lost 1 base, and 7 bases had no gene match. This chain's CDR3 is CASSYYGTVRTGELFF. The CDR3 DNA reads TGTGCCAGCAGTTACTACGGGACAGTCCGAACCGGGGAGCTGTTTTTT.

This sequence joins TRBV5-1 and TRBJ1-2, with D possibly being TRBD1 (5 bases). The CDR3 loop spans 12 amino acids. The germline gives CDR1 SGHRS, CDR2 YFSETQ. Trimming left V 4 bases short and J 8 bases short, with 12 bases between. The DNA of the CDR3 is TGCGCCAGCAGCCCGCCGGGGGACGGCTACACCTTC. It translates to CASSPPGDGYTF.

The V and J genes are TRBV29-1 and TRBJ1-1; D unclear. Germline-derived CDR1 and CDR2 are SQVTM and ANQGSEA. V was pared by 6 bases and J by 4 bases, with 6 bases between. CDR3 length equals 10 residues. The CDR3 protein is CSVGSTEAFF. Written as DNA, the CDR3 is TGCAGCGTAGGGAGCACTGAAGCTTTCTTT.

J is TRBJ1-1 and V is TRBV7-9, with D perhaps TRBD1 (5 bases). V was trimmed by 6 bases and J by 2 bases, leaving 10 bases between them. CDR1 SEHNR and CDR2 FQNEAQ come from the germline V gene (reference sequence). This CDR3 region has 13 residues. The DNA for the CDR3 is TGTGCCAGCAGTGCAGGGTACAACACTGAAGCTTTCTTT. Translation: CASSAGYNTEAFF.

This chain connects TRBV11-2 to TRBJ2-7; tentative D call: TRBD1 (7 bases). CDR1 and CDR2 (germline): SGHAT, FQNNGV. This CDR3 has 16 residues. V was shortened by 1 base and J by 2 bases, with 15 bases between the two germline ends. DNA for the CDR3: TGTGCCAGCAGCTTAGGCCGGTCAGGGGGGACCTACGAGCAGTACTTC. Translation: CASSLGRSGGTYEQYF.

V usage is TRBV9 and J usage is TRBJ1-2, with TRBD1 as a possible D gene (6 bases). This CDR3 region has 14 residues. V was pared by 4 bases and J by 3 bases, with 13 bases between. The germline CDR1 and CDR2 sequences are SGDLS and YYNGEE. For the CDR3, the DNA is TGTGCCAGCAGCCCAATAGGGGGGGACTATGGCTACACCTTC. Translated: CASSPIGGDYGYTF.

The table lists this clone with a few counts. The rearrangement uses TRBV5-5 and TRBJ1-1; D is possibly TRBD1 (5 bases). With 4 bases removed from V and 0 bases from J, the gap between germline ends came to 22 bases. Germline CDR1 is SGHKS and CDR2 is YYEKEE (reference sequence). This CDR3 contains 18 residues. Here the CDR3 DNA reads TGTGCCAGCAGCCGGTCAGGGAGGGGCGTACCTATGAACACTGAAGCTTTCTTT. It translates to CASSRSGRGVPMNTEAFF.

The J gene is TRBJ1-1, the V gene TRBV5-1, with D hard to call. Per the germline V gene, CDR1 is SGHRS and CDR2 is YFSETQ. The length of the CDR3 is 14 residues. The ends were cut back, 0 bases at V and 4 bases at J, with 10 bases in the middle. Here the CDR3 reads CASSLDSQSTEAFF. In DNA, the CDR3 is TGCGCCAGCAGCTTGGACAGCCAAAGCACTGAAGCTTTCTTT. Together with reference TRBV5-1 and TRBJ1-1, the CDR3 gives the full variable domain: KAGVTQTPRYLIKTRGQQVTLSCSPISGHRSVSWYQQTPGQGLQFLFEYFSETQRNKGNFPGRFSGRQFSNSRSEMNVSTLELGDSALYLCASSLDSQSTEAFFGQGTRLTVV.

The rearrangement joins TRBV28 to TRBJ1-6; weak D call: TRBD1 (6 bases). Deletions cut 2 bases from V and 8 bases from J, with 13 bases between. The CDR3 sequence is 15 residues long. The germline CDR1 and CDR2 sequences are MDHEN and SYDVKM. CDR3 in amino acids: CASSLGGASYSPLHF. The CDR3 DNA reads TGTGCCAGCAGTTTAGGGGGGGCCTCGTATTCACCCCTCCACTTT.

This chain joins TRBV19 and TRBJ1-6; D remains unclear. CDR1 and CDR2 (germline): LNHDA, SQIVND (reference sequence). The CDR3 extends over 14 amino acids. V dropped 6 bases and J dropped 5 bases, with 11 bases sitting between them. The CDR3 sequence: CASRPGNNNSPLHF. CDR3 coding DNA: TGTGCCAGTAGGCCCGGGAACAATAATTCACCCCTCCACTTT. The whole variable domain, filled in from reference TRBV19 and TRBJ1-6, reads DGGITQSPKYLFRKEGQNVTLSCEQNLNHDAMYWYRQDPGQGLRLIYYSQIVNDFQKGDIAEGYSVSREKKESFPLTVTSAQKNPTAFYLCASRPGNNNSPLHFGNGTRLTVT.

This sequence joins TRBV2 and TRBJ2-1, with 10 bases lining up with TRBD2. Per germline, CDR1 SNHLY and CDR2 FYNNEI. The V and J ends lost 6 bases and 6 bases, in that order; junction bases with no gene match: 11. There are 16 residues in the CDR3. The CDR3 loop reads CASSPSGGAGRNEQFF. The CDR3 coding sequence is TGTGCCAGCAGCCCGAGCGGGGGGGCCGGTCGCAATGAGCAGTTCTTC.

On this clone itself: At one boundary the junction diverges from the germline segment, which might be a read error. The genes are TRBV6-5 and TRBJ1-1; D gene ambiguous. This CDR3 is built from 12 residues. From germline, CDR1 is MNHEY and CDR2 SVGAGI. The CDR3 here is CASSWRNTEAFF. CDR3 sequence (DNA): TGTGCCAGCAGTTGGCGGAACACTGAAGCCTTCTTT.